The 32 T cell receptor beta chains below were found in one sample sequenced in a study of OX40 agonist ivuxolimab in advanced cancers. Libraries were prepared through the immunoSEQ multiplex PCR assay. TCRdb's version of the immuneACCESS table is confined to in-frame rearrangements and falls short of the full clone set. An unresolved V gene accounts for under half of the shortfall where checked; the remainder is of unknown origin. For this sample the table gives approximately 77,000 clones, of which roughly nine tenths were detected only once. The ten largest make up approximately 1.5% of the sample. The material was CD4+ or CD8+ T cells sorted from blood, obtained in a trial of the OX40 agonist ivuxolimab. The receptors stem from an adult with an advanced solid tumor such as melanoma, head and neck, liver or kidney cancer.

The V and J genes are TRBV5-6 and TRBJ1-1; the D gene is possibly TRBD1 (6 bases). The CDR3 runs 15 residues. V lost 4 bases to trimming and J lost 8 bases, with 21 bases between them. Germline CDR1 SGHDT, CDR2 YYEEEE. Here the CDR3 reads CASSQDIRGQWEAFF. The CDR3 bases are TGTGCCAGCAGCCAAGATATCCGGGGGCAGTGGGAAGCTTTCTTT.

The gene calls are TRBV5-4 and TRBJ2-5, with 8 bases lining up with TRBD1. Germline CDR1 SGHNT, CDR2 YYREEE (reference sequence). V was clipped by 1 base and J by 3 bases; unmatched bases: 8. There are 16 residues in the CDR3. CDR3 sequence reads: CASSLWPGGSKETQYF. The CDR3 DNA reads as TGTGCCAGCAGCTTGTGGCCAGGGGGCTCGAAAGAGACCCAGTACTTC.

The chain couples TRBV25-1 to TRBJ2-4; TRBD2 matches at 7 bases. Trimming cost V 6 bases and J 2 bases; bases outside gene matches: 10. CDR3 size: 16 residues. Germline CDR1 reads MGHDK; CDR2 reads SYGVNS. The CDR3 DNA is TGTGCCAGCAGCGTCGGGGGGAGTGTTTCCAAAAACATTCAGTACTTC. Protein product: CASSVGGSVSKNIQYF.

This clone was detected only a few times. The chain is built from TRBV6-5 and TRBJ2-7, with 9 bases aligning to TRBD1. The germline V gene encodes CDR1 MNHEY and CDR2 SVGAGI. V trimming: 6 bases; J trimming: 6 bases; junction bases outside the gene matches: 12. The CDR3 extends over 15 amino acids. The CDR3 nucleotides read TGTGCCAGCAGAACCGGGACAGGGATTCTCTTCGAGCAGTACTTC. Residues: CASRTGTGILFEQYF.

V and J are TRBV29-1 and TRBJ2-1; no reliable D call. CDR1 and CDR2 from the germline V gene are SQVTM and ANQGSEA. This CDR3 contains 11 residues. V was cut by 4 bases and J by 9 bases, with 10 bases left in between. The CDR3 reads CSVVSALEQFF. In DNA form, the CDR3 reads TGCAGCGTTGTATCAGCGCTTGAGCAGTTCTTC.

The chain is built from TRBV7-2 and TRBJ1-3; D not certain. The CDR3 totals 13 residues. Germline-derived CDR1 and CDR2 are SGHTA and FQGNSA. V shed 7 bases and J shed 4 bases, with 11 bases lying between them. DNA for the CDR3: TGTGCCAGCACCGCAGTCAGGGGAAACACCATATATTTT. Translating gives CASTAVRGNTIYF.

The chain is built from TRBV6-5 and TRBJ1-6; D gene ambiguous. Trimming left V 2 bases short and J 7 bases short, with 12 bases between. Per germline, CDR1 MNHEY and CDR2 SVGAGI. The CDR3 is made up of 15 amino acids. The CDR3 is CASSYAGVLNSPLHF. The CDR3 DNA follows: TGTGCCAGCAGTTACGCCGGGGTGCTCAATTCACCCCTCCACTTT.

This clone was counted a single time. This chain links TRBV5-1 with TRBJ2-3, with TRBD1 as a possible D gene (7 bases). V dropped 1 base and J dropped 0 bases, with 12 bases sitting between them. CDR3 length: 16 residues. Germline CDR1 is SGHRS and CDR2 is YFSETQ. The CDR3 coding sequence is TGCGCCAGCAGCTTGCGTCCAGGGGGGAGCACAGATACGCAGTATTTT. Its protein product is CASSLRPGGSTDTQYF.

V and J are TRBV4-3 and TRBJ2-1, with no clear D. V was cut by 0 bases and J by 6 bases, with 6 bases left in between. Germline V gene lookup returns CDR1 LGHNA and CDR2 YSLEER. There are 13 residues in the CDR3. Here the CDR3 DNA reads TGCGCCAGCAGCCAAGAAGAAGGCAATGAGCAGTTCTTC. This sequence encodes CASSQEEGNEQFF.

This rearrangement joins TRBV19 to TRBJ2-7; D possibly uses TRBD1 or TRBD2 (5 bases each). This CDR3 is 14 amino acids long. Trimming took 3 bases from V and 2 from J, leaving 11 bases between them. The germline CDR1 and CDR2 sequences are LNHDA and SQIVND (reference sequence). For the CDR3, the DNA is TGTGCCAGTAGTATTCGGGACGGGCCCTACGAGCAGTACTTC. It translates to CASSIRDGPYEQYF. Drawing the rest from reference TRBV19 and TRBJ2-7, the complete variable domain is DGGITQSPKYLFRKEGQNVTLSCEQNLNHDAMYWYRQDPGQGLRLIYYSQIVNDFQKGDIAEGYSVSREKKESFPLTVTSAQKNPTAFYLCASSIRDGPYEQYFGPGTRLTVT.

V is TRBV27 and J is TRBJ1-3; 7 bases agree with TRBD1. Trimming cost V 6 bases and J 4 bases; bases outside gene matches: 0. Germline assignment: CDR1 MNHEY and CDR2 SMNVEV (reference sequence). CDR3 length: 12 residues. CDR3 nucleotides: TGTGCCAGCAGGGGACAGGGAAACACCATATATTTT. Residues: CASRGQGNTIYF.

The rearrangement uses TRBV30 and TRBJ2-5, with D possibly being TRBD1 (6 bases). There are 13 residues in the CDR3. Trimming took off 2 bases at V and 3 bases at J, with 10 bases between the two ends. The germline gives CDR1 GTSNPN, CDR2 SVGIG (reference sequence). The CDR3 sequence: CAWSSGVKETQYF. Written as DNA, the CDR3 is TGTGCCTGGAGTTCAGGGGTAAAAGAGACCCAGTACTTC. The full variable domain, rest sourced from reference TRBV30 and TRBJ2-5, is SQTIHQWPATLVQPVGSPLSLECTVEGTSNPNLYWYRQAAGRGLQLLFYSVGIGQISSEVPQNLSASRPQDRQFILSSKKLLLSDSGFYLCAWSSGVKETQYFGPGTRLLVL.

The rearrangement joins TRBV5-1 to TRBJ2-3, with D possibly TRBD1 on 6 matching bases. Looked up from germline, CDR1 is SGHRS and CDR2 is YFSETQ. CDR3 length equals 16 residues. V lost 1 base, J lost 0 bases, and 12 bases lay in between. The CDR3 coding sequence is TGCGCCAGCAGCTTGATGGGGGCCTCTAGCACAGATACGCAGTATTTT. It yields the protein CASSLMGASSTDTQYF.

The chain recombines TRBV6-5 with TRBJ1-5, with D unclear. The CDR3 extends over 16 amino acids. The germline gives CDR1 MNHEY, CDR2 SVGAGI. V was clipped by 3 bases and J by 1 base, with 13 bases between them. CDR3: CASSYLGGGSNQPQHF. As DNA, the CDR3 is TGTGCCAGCAGTTATTTAGGCGGCGGGAGCAATCAGCCCCAGCATTTT.

V gene TRBV4-1 combines with J gene TRBJ1-1; D not resolved. The V end lost 0 bases, the J end lost 2 bases, and 16 bases lay between the germline ends. Per germline, CDR1 MGHRA and CDR2 YSYEKL. The CDR3 covers 17 residues. The CDR3 reads CASSQEKRGRSNTEAFF. The CDR3 nucleotides read TGCGCCAGCAGCCAAGAAAAAAGAGGACGGTCAAACACTGAAGCTTTCTTT.

The rearrangement uses TRBV7-9 and TRBJ2-2; 10 nucleotides line up with TRBD1. With 5 bases clipped from V and 5 bases from J, the junction kept 2 bases outside the gene matches. The CDR3 runs 14 residues. Germline loops: CDR1 SEHNR, CDR2 FQNEAQ (reference sequence). The CDR3 reads CASSRGQGTGELFF. CDR3 coding DNA: TGTGCCAGCAGCCGGGGACAGGGGACCGGGGAGCTGTTTTTT.

This chain connects TRBV6-6 to TRBJ1-5; D gene ambiguous. V was cut by 6 bases and J by 4 bases, with 10 bases left in between. In germline, CDR1 is MNHNY, CDR2 SVGAGI (reference sequence). The CDR3 sequence is 13 residues long. CDR3 amino acids: CASSSRSNQPQHF. In nucleotides, the CDR3 is TGTGCCAGCAGCAGCAGGTCAAATCAGCCCCAGCATTTT.

The rearrangement joins TRBV6-1 to TRBJ2-2; TRBD1 aligns across 10 bases. This CDR3 region has 17 residues. Germline V lookup: CDR1 MNHNS, CDR2 SASEGT. V dropped 4 bases and J dropped 6; count of bases not matched to a gene: 11. CDR3 nucleotides: TGTGCCAGCAGTGCCCTACCGGGACAGGGGCATTCCGGGGAGCTGTTTTTT. Translated, it gives CASSALPGQGHSGELFF.

This clone was observed a single time. The V call is TRBV7-2, the J call TRBJ2-2; 9 nucleotides line up with TRBD2. The germline gives CDR1 SGHTA, CDR2 FQGNSA. Losses at the gene ends were 8 bases for V and 6 bases for J; bases not matched to a gene: 10. The CDR3 has 15 residues. CDR3 nucleotides: TGTGCCAGCGGCGCGGCTAGCGGGATATCCGGGGAGCTGTTTTTT. Protein: CASGAASGISGELFF.

The genes are TRBV6-1 and TRBJ2-7; D might be TRBD1 (6 bases). The germline V gene encodes CDR1 MNHNS and CDR2 SASEGT. Trimming left V 6 bases short and J 4 bases short, with 16 bases between. The CDR3 has 14 amino acids. Written as DNA, the CDR3 is TGTGCCAGCAGCCTGGACAGAGATATTTACGAGCAGTACTTC. Its translation: CASSLDRDIYEQYF.

This rearrangement joins TRBV28 to TRBJ1-6, with TRBD1 as a possible D gene (6 bases). Trimming cost V 5 bases and J 7 bases, with 15 bases left between them. This CDR3 is 15 amino acids long. The germline gives CDR1 MDHEN, CDR2 SYDVKM. The CDR3 spells CASSHRTVTNSPLHF. The CDR3 DNA sequence: TGTGCCAGCAGTCACAGGACAGTTACAAATTCACCCCTCCACTTT.

This clone was seen a single time. The chain links TRBV5-1 to TRBJ2-1; the D gene is possibly TRBD2 (6 bases). Trimming shortened V by 2 bases and J by 0 bases, and 9 bases separated the two germline ends. The CDR3 has 15 residues. The germline V gene has CDR1 SGHRS and CDR2 YFSETQ. In nucleotides, the CDR3 is TGCGCCAGCAGCTTCGGAGGGGTCTCCTACAATGAGCAGTTCTTC. This encodes CASSFGGVSYNEQFF.

This clone was observed a few times. The genes are TRBV10-1 and TRBJ2-7; no reliable D call. The ends were cut back, 10 bases at V and 4 bases at J, with 11 bases in the middle. Germline CDR1 and CDR2: WNHNN and SYGVQD (reference sequence). The CDR3 is 11 amino acids. The chain's CDR3 is CATLGRYEQYF. In DNA form, the CDR3 reads TGCGCCACCCTCGGCCGGTACGAGCAGTACTTC.

This clone is a singleton in its sample. The chain joins TRBV28 to TRBJ1-2; D remains ambiguous. CDR3 length: 17 residues. Trimming took off 5 bases at V and 7 bases at J, with 26 bases between the two ends. Germline-derived CDR1 and CDR2 are MDHEN and SYDVKM. CDR3 DNA: TGTGCCAGCAGTCGCACACTGTTGGGCATTTCATTGGGTGGCTACACCTTC. Its protein is CASSRTLLGISLGGYTF.

This chain joins TRBV28 and TRBJ2-7, with D perhaps TRBD1 or TRBD2 (5 bases each). Germline V gene lookup returns CDR1 MDHEN and CDR2 SYDVKM. The germline V and J ends were trimmed by 7 bases and 3 bases, with 22 bases remaining between them. The CDR3 spans 16 residues. The DNA of the CDR3 is TGTGCCAGCACCCCTTCGGTAGGGACGGTAGGCTACGAGCAGTACTTC. It codes for CASTPSVGTVGYEQYF.

Notes on this clone: The identical CDR3 is also encoded by other nucleotide sequences in the sample. The chain joins TRBV28 to TRBJ2-3, with 11 nucleotides matching TRBD2. The ends lost 6 bases at V and 7 bases at J; junction bases unmatched: 6. CDR1 is MDHEN and CDR2 is SYDVKM in the germline V gene. CDR3 length equals 14 residues. The CDR3 DNA reads as TGTGCCAGCAGCCTCGGACTAGCGGGTAATACGCAGTATTTT. Translated: CASSLGLAGNTQYF.

This chain uses TRBV7-3 with TRBJ2-3, with TRBD1 matching over 8 bases. V lost 1 base and J lost 1; bases outside the gene matches: 1. The CDR3 sequence is 15 residues long. Per germline, CDR1 SGHTA and CDR2 FQGTGA. CDR3 in DNA: TGTGCCAGCAGCTTAATGGGACAGGGCACAGATACGCAGTATTTT. This translates into CASSLMGQGTDTQYF. Full variable domain (rest looked up from reference TRBV7-3 and TRBJ2-3): GAGVSQTPSNKVTEKGKYVELRCDPISGHTALYWYRQSLGQGPEFLIYFQGTGAADDSGLPNDRFFAVRPEGSVSTLKIQRTERGDSAVYLCASSLMGQGTDTQYFGPGTRLTVL.

This chain connects TRBV11-2 to TRBJ1-6; D is undetermined. V dropped 5 bases and J dropped 6 bases, with 14 bases sitting between them. The germline V gene encodes CDR1 SGHAT and CDR2 FQNNGV. The CDR3 runs 15 residues. In DNA, the CDR3 is TGTGCCAGCAGCCTATCCCGGGTCAGTAATTCACCCCTCCACTTT. It specifies CASSLSRVSNSPLHF.

The chain has TRBV6-6 and TRBJ1-1; a weak D match, TRBD1 (5 bases). V was clipped by 6 bases and J by 7 bases, with 12 bases between them. The CDR3 runs to 12 residues. The germline CDR1 and CDR2 sequences are MNHNY and SVGAGI (reference sequence). The CDR3 DNA reads TGTGCCAGCAGCACCCCGAGGGGTGAAGCTTTCTTT. Translating it yields CASSTPRGEAFF.

V gene TRBV28 combines with J gene TRBJ2-7; 10 nucleotides match TRBD2. Germline loops: CDR1 MDHEN, CDR2 SYDVKM. The CDR3 is made up of 15 amino acids. V lost 3 bases and J lost 6; bases outside the gene matches: 8. The CDR3 DNA sequence: TGTGCCAGCAGTTTCCCACTATTAGCGGGAGGCGAGCAGTACTTC. This encodes CASSFPLLAGGEQYF.

This sequence joins TRBV5-6 and TRBJ2-7, with TRBD1 matching 8 bases. CDR1 and CDR2 (germline): SGHDT, YYEEEE. This CDR3 spans 15 amino acids. V shed 1 base and J 1 base; nucleotides not matched to a gene: 4. The DNA for the CDR3 is TGTGCCAGCAGCTTGACAGGGGGAGCTTCCTACGAGCAGTACTTC. This translates into CASSLTGGASYEQYF.

The chain uses TRBV7-2 and TRBJ2-3; D gene unclear. The V gene lost 1 base and the J gene lost 0 bases, with 5 bases spanning the gap. CDR1 SGHTA and CDR2 FQGNSA come from the germline V gene. The CDR3 runs to 14 residues. The CDR3 reads CASSLVASTDTQYF. In nucleotides, the CDR3 is TGTGCCAGCAGCTTAGTCGCGAGCACAGATACGCAGTATTTT.